The following is a T cell receptor (beta chain) sequence with its context. A junction boundary mismatches the germline segment, possibly from a read error. This specimen belongs to a study of shared clonotypes between healthy human individuals. The method was immunoSEQ multiplex PCR; TCRdb's version includes in-frame clones alone and lacks a portion of them. The sample holds over a million clones; around 78% are singletons and the top ten take roughly 0.61%. This CDR3 has 9 residues. The receptor was derived from a man between 18 and 29 years old in good health. Some clones in this sample may be carry-over from other donors' samples. What was sequenced was memory CD4+ T cells from PBMCs. Subset described: CD45RA-negative fraction. The V call is TRBV6-7, the J call TRBJ1-5; D not resolved. TRBV6-7 qualifies as an ORF whose function is uncertain. The CDR3 DNA reads as TGTGCCAGCAGTTCTTCCTTAGGTTTT. It codes for CASSSSLGF.